The 2 T cell receptor beta chains given below trace back to one sample, sequenced in a study of T cell responses to AZD1222 COVID-19 vaccine. Generated by immunoSEQ multiplex PCR, the TCRdb table keeps only in-frame clones and is missing some. Of fewer than 150,000 clones listed, about 92% are singletons. This specimen consisted of peripheral blood, obtained 28 days after the second AZD1222 dose. The receptor source for this set is an adult who received the AZD1222 COVID-19 vaccine.

This clone was found once. The CDR3 loop is CASSPTGREEKLFF. DNA of the CDR3: TGTGCCAGCAGCCCCACAGGGCGGGAGGAAAAACTGTTTTTT. The V call is TRBV5-6, the J call TRBJ1-4; weak D call: TRBD1 (6 bases). Germline assignment: CDR1 SGHDT and CDR2 YYEEEE. The CDR3 is 14 amino acids. V was shortened by 4 bases and J by 8 bases, with 15 bases between the two germline ends.

This chain connects TRBV10-3 to TRBJ1-2, with D hard to call. With 4 bases removed from V and 2 bases from J, the gap between germline ends came to 8 bases. The CDR3 has 13 amino acids. Germline V gene sequence: CDR1 ENHRY, CDR2 SYGVKD. In nucleotides, the CDR3 is TGTGCCATCAGTGTTCAGGAGAACTATGGCTACACCTTC. Translation: CAISVQENYGYTF.